Presented here are 2 T cell receptor beta chains from one specimen sequenced in a study of CD8 T cells in ankylosing spondylitis. TCRdb itself ran the 5' RACE reads through MiXCR, one entry per CDR3 protein. The table records about 340,000 distinct CDR3 sequences, 14% to 15% of them present only once. Sequences were obtained from blood, either unsorted or a sorted T cell fraction (not recorded which). The source is a male donor with ankylosing spondylitis or in good health (not recorded which).

CDR3 sequence (DNA): TGTGCCAGCAGTGACCAGACTAGCGGGGGATCAGATACGCAGTATTTT. Translating it yields CASSDQTSGGSDTQYF. The chain combines TRBV6-1 with TRBJ2-3; 12 bases agree with TRBD2. The CDR3 is 16 residues long. The V gene's germline CDR1 is MNHNS and CDR2 SASEGT. V gave up 3 bases and J gave up 4 bases; unmatched junction bases: 5.

The V gene is TRBV5-1, the J gene TRBJ1-6, with 11 bases identical to TRBD1. The CDR3 runs to 15 residues. The germline gives CDR1 SGHRS, CDR2 YFSETQ. V shed 4 bases and J 7 bases; nucleotides not matched to a gene: 4. CDR3 coding DNA: TGCGCCAGCAGCGAGGGACAGGGGGGGAATTCACCCCTCCACTTT. Residues: CASSEGQGGNSPLHF.